Listed below are T cell receptor beta chains from one sample, sequenced in a study of CD8+ T cells in alopecia areata. The assay was immunoSEQ multiplex PCR, and TCRdb's table has in-frame clones only and misses some. The sample holds roughly 200,000 clones, 50% to 60% seen once. Source: CD4+ T cells sorted from blood, taken at week 4, from a patient treated with tofacitinib. These TCRs come from a human donor with alopecia areata. Each CDR3 is given with its conserved first and last residue. A D gene is named only where the DNA matches it firmly. A row's size may be missing; if present it is once, few, many or a size class.

clone size,J gene,V gene,D gene,CDR3 DNA,CDR3 protein
NA,TRBJ2-7,TRBV7-9,NA,TGTGCCAGCAGCTATCAAGGGGGATCCTACGAGCAGTACTTC,CASSYQGGSYEQYF
NA,TRBJ2-7,TRBV2,TRBD1,TGTGCCAGCAGTAGGGACAGGGGGAACGAGCAGTACTTC,CASSRDRGNEQYF
few,TRBJ1-1,TRBV10-3,TRBD1,TGTGCCATCAGTCATCCGGGACAGGTGTCCACTGAAGCTTTCTTT,CAISHPGQVSTEAFF
NA,TRBJ2-7,TRBV27,NA,TGTGCCAGCAGTTTTGGTTGGACCGAGGAGAAGTACTTC,CASSFGWTEEKYF
few,TRBJ2-5,TRBV29-1,NA,TGCAGCGTGGGGTCAGGTAAAGAGACCCAGTACTTC,CSVGSGKETQYF
NA,TRBJ1-1,TRBV7-6,TRBD1,TGTGCCAGCAGCACTGGACAGGGGGCAGGTACTGAAGCTTTCTTT,CASSTGQGAGTEAFF
few,TRBJ2-3,TRBV6-1,NA,TGTGCCAGCAGCCCATCGTTAGATACGCAGTATTTT,CASSPSLDTQYF
NA,TRBJ1-2,TRBV30,NA,TGTGCCTGGAATGGCAGAAGTAACTATGGCTACACCTTC,CAWNGRSNYGYTF
NA,TRBJ2-5,TRBV28,NA,TGTGCCAGCAGCCTTGCGTGGGGCCGGGAGACCCAGTACTTC,CASSLAWGRETQYF
once,TRBJ2-5,TRBV25-1,NA,TGTGCCAGCAGTGATATGGGGAAAGAGACCCAGTACTTC,CASSDMGKETQYF
NA,TRBJ1-1,TRBV7-2,NA,TGTGCCAGCAGCTTAGACGTCCTCACTGAAGCTTTCTTT,CASSLDVLTEAFF
few,TRBJ1-1,TRBV6-5,NA,TGTGCCAGCACCCAGGGGAGGGGTAAGGCTTTCTTT,CASTQGRGKAFF
NA,TRBJ1-2,TRBV2,NA,TGTGCCAGCAGTGAAGGGGCCACCACCTATGGCTACACCTTC,CASSEGATTYGYTF
NA,TRBJ2-5,TRBV29-1,NA,TGCAGCGTTGAAAAACTCGGGGAAGAGACCCAGTACTTC,CSVEKLGEETQYF
NA,TRBJ1-6,TRBV5-6,NA,TGTGCCAGCAGCTTGTACGTGGGGACGGGTAATAATTCACCCCTCCACTTT,CASSLYVGTGNNSPLHF
NA,TRBJ2-6,TRBV5-1,TRBD1,TGCGCCAGCAGCGCGACAGGGGCTGGGGCCAACGTCCTGACTTTC,CASSATGAGANVLTF
NA,TRBJ1-2,TRBV11-2,NA,TGTGCCAGCAGCCCCGGACTGCATTATGGCTACACCTTC,CASSPGLHYGYTF
NA,TRBJ2-3,TRBV23-1,NA,TGCGCCAGCAGTCAGTTGTTACCTAGCACAGATACGCAGTATTTT,CASSQLLPSTDTQYF
NA,TRBJ2-5,TRBV5-1,TRBD1,TGCGCCAGCAGCTCTATAACAGGGGCGGAGAAGACCCAGTACTTC,CASSSITGAEKTQYF
NA,TRBJ1-1,TRBV27,TRBD1,TGTGCCAGCAGTTTACGGCGACAGGGAACTGAAGCTTTCTTT,CASSLRRQGTEAFF
NA,TRBJ1-2,TRBV30,NA,TGTGCCTGGAGTAGGAATGCCTACCCCTATGGCTACACCTTC,CAWSRNAYPYGYTF
few,TRBJ2-1,TRBV2,TRBD1,TGTGCCAGCAGTGGACAGGGTGTCAATGAGCAGTTCTTC,CASSGQGVNEQFF
NA,TRBJ2-7,TRBV29-1,TRBD2,TGCAGCGCCGCTGGTGGTAGCGGGAGCTACGAGCAGTACTTC,CSAAGGSGSYEQYF
NA,TRBJ1-2,TRBV29-1,TRBD1,TGCAGCGTCCCTCATCCAGACAGGGGGTTTTCTTCTAACTATGGCTACACCTTC,CSVPHPDRGFSSNYGYTF
few,TRBJ2-7,TRBV28,NA,TGTGCCAGCAGTTTAAAGGGCACCTCCTACGAGCAGTACTTC,CASSLKGTSYEQYF
few,TRBJ2-2,TRBV7-3,TRBD2,TGTGCCAGCAGCACCTCTAGCGGGGGCACCGGGGAGCTGTTTTTT,CASSTSSGGTGELFF
NA,TRBJ1-6,TRBV30,NA,TGTGCCCTCGGGAGCGGATCACCCCTCCACTTT,CALGSGSPLHF
NA,TRBJ1-2,TRBV29-1,TRBD1,TGCAGCGTGGGGGACAGGGGTGGCTATGGCTACACCTTC,CSVGDRGGYGYTF
few,TRBJ1-1,TRBV6-5,NA,TGTGCCAGCAGTTACGGGACCGAGCAGTTCTTT,CASSYGTEQFF
NA,TRBJ1-5,TRBV11-1,NA,TGTGCCAGCAGCTTACTGGGAAATCAGCCCCAGCATTTT,CASSLLGNQPQHF
NA,TRBJ1-1,TRBV29-1,NA,TGCAGCGTTGAAGATCTTGGAGGGATGACTGAAGCTTTCTTT,CSVEDLGGMTEAFF
NA,TRBJ2-5,TRBV11-2,NA,TGTGCCAGCAGCTTAAGTAACCAAGAGACCCAGTACTTC,CASSLSNQETQYF
NA,TRBJ1-4,TRBV27,TRBD1,TGTGCCAGCAGTAGTGCGAGGGGGCCCAATGAAAAACTGTTTTTT,CASSSARGPNEKLFF
NA,TRBJ1-1,TRBV5-1,TRBD1,TGCGCCAGCAGCTTGGCTACAGGGGACGGGAAGAACACTGAAGCTTTCTTT,CASSLATGDGKNTEAFF
NA,TRBJ2-1,TRBV2,NA,TGTGCCAGCAGTGAAGGGGCGCGGGGTGGGACCAATGAGCAGTTCTTC,CASSEGARGGTNEQFF